This T cell receptor beta chain was sequenced for a study of blood T cell repertoires in COVID-19. Turning to the study itself: COVID-19 samples from acute and convalescent phases originated in the United States, Italy and Spain. PBMCs, B-cell-depleted T cells, or T cells were the source of the cDNA or gDNA that made up the material.

J lost 5 bases, V lost 5 bases, and 11 bases had no gene match. This CDR3 contains 17 residues. The V gene's germline CDR1 is MDHEN and CDR2 SYDVKM. Patients of the Seattle cohort, enrolled during active infection, were followed longitudinally. The authors' processing: Reference gene primer amplification in the assay estimated nucleated cell counts. Here immunoSEQ multiplex PCR was the method, and the copy in TCRdb shows in-frame clones only, minus some. That table supplies the V and J calls and clone size; D and trimming were determined from the DNA. The sample holds fewer than 350,000 clones, 80% to 90% seen once.

The TCR originated in a woman aged 30 to 39 with COVID-19, enrolled during active disease. This chain connects TRBV28 to TRBJ2-2, with 10 bases identical to TRBD2. Sequenced input: peripheral blood. In nucleotides, the CDR3 is TGTGCCAGCAGTACTAGCGGGACTCTCTCGGTTACCGGGGAGCTGTTTTTT. This encodes CASSTSGTLSVTGELFF.